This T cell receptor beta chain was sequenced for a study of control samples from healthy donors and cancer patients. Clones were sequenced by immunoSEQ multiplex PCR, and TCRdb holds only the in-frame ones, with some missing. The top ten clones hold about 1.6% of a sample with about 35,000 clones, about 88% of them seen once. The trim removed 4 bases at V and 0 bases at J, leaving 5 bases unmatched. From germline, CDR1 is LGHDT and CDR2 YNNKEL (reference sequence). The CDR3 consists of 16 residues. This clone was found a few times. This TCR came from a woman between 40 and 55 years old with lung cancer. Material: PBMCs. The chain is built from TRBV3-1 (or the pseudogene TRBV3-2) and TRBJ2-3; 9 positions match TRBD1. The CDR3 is CASSPTGGPSTDTQYF. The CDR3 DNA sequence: TGTGCCAGCAGCCCCACAGGGGGCCCCAGCACAGATACGCAGTATTTT.